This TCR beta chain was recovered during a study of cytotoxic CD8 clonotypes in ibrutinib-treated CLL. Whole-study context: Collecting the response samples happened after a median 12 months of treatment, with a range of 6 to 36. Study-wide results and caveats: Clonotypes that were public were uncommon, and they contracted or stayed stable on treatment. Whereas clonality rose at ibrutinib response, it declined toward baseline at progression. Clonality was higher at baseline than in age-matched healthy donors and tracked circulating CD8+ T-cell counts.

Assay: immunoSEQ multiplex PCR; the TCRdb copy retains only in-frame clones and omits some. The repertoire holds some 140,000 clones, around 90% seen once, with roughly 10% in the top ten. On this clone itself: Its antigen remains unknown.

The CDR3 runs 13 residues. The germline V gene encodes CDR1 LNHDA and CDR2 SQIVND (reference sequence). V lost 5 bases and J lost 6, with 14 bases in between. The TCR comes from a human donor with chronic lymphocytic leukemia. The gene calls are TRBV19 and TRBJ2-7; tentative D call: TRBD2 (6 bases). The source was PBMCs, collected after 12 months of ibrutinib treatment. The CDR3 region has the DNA TGTGCCAGTAGTGGGACTCGTGGATCCGAGCAGTACTTC. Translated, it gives CASSGTRGSEQYF.